A single sample gave rise to the 27 T cell receptor beta chains below, sequenced in a study of blood T cells in healthy people across ages. A J-beta primer mix and a sample-barcoded 5' primer were used in a second PCR of about 7 to 12 cycles. Each CDR3 protein gets one entry after TCRdb re-called the 5' RACE reads with MiXCR. The table records about 750,000 distinct CDR3 sequences, approximately 53% of them present only once. Sample: blood. These receptors were collected from a man at least 80 years old in good health.

This rearrangement joins TRBV4-1 to TRBJ2-3, with TRBD1 matching 8 bases. Germline CDR1 is MGHRA and CDR2 is YSYEKL. V trimming: 1 base; J trimming: 14 bases; junction bases outside the gene matches: 23. The CDR3 totals 18 residues. CDR3 sequence reads: CASSQVRGPLARHRYAYF. For the CDR3, the DNA is TGCGCCAGCAGCCAAGTCAGGGGGCCCCTTGCAAGGCACAGATACGCGTATTTT.

This clonotype was picked up a small number of times. The chain combines TRBV29-1 with TRBJ2-7; tentative D call: TRBD2 (5 bases). Germline loops: CDR1 SQVTM, CDR2 ANQGSEA. V was cut by 4 bases and J by 5 bases, with 15 bases left in between. The CDR3 has 13 amino acids. The CDR3 coding sequence is TGCAGCGTTGGCCCCGGGCTAGCCCACGAGCAGTACTTC. Encoded protein: CSVGPGLAHEQYF.

The chain uses TRBV19 and TRBJ1-2; 11 nucleotides agree with TRBD1. The CDR3 spans 13 residues. With V trimmed by 7 bases and J by 5 bases, 3 bases remained unmatched. The germline gives CDR1 LNHDA, CDR2 SQIVND (reference sequence). The CDR3 loop reads CASTGTGGYGYTF. The CDR3 nucleotides are TGTGCCAGTACGGGGACAGGGGGTTATGGCTACACCTTC.

The chain combines TRBV28 with TRBJ1-1; 8 bases map to TRBD1. The CDR3 runs 14 residues. Germline CDR1 and CDR2: MDHEN and SYDVKM. Trimming took 6 bases from V and 5 from J; bases not matched to a gene: 8. CDR3 protein: CASRRTGRRTEAFF. The CDR3 DNA reads as TGTGCCAGCAGGAGGACAGGGCGTAGGACTGAAGCTTTCTTT.

This clonotype was seen a handful of times. This chain links TRBV2 with TRBJ2-7, with 14 bases aligning to TRBD2. The CDR3 is 17 amino acids. V shed 8 bases and J 7 bases; nucleotides not matched to a gene: 16. Germline V gene sequence: CDR1 SNHLY, CDR2 FYNNEI. The CDR3 spells CASQGLAGATAYNEQYF. Written as DNA, the CDR3 is TGTGCCAGCCAGGGACTAGCGGGAGCCACCGCCTACAATGAGCAGTACTTC.

This clonotype was seen a few times. V and J are TRBV4-1 and TRBJ2-4; D is possibly TRBD1 or TRBD2 (5 bases each). The CDR3 spans 15 residues. The V gene's germline CDR1 is MGHRA and CDR2 YSYEKL. Trimming took 4 bases from V and 0 from J, leaving 10 bases between them. This CDR3 is CASSRVGVAKNIQYF. The CDR3 nucleotides are TGCGCCAGCAGCCGTGTGGGGGTAGCCAAAAACATTCAGTACTTC.

This clonotype was recorded a few times. V usage is TRBV9 and J usage is TRBJ2-1; D gene unclear. Trimming left V 0 bases short and J 7 bases short, with 8 bases between. This CDR3 region has 13 residues. The V gene's germline CDR1 is SGDLS and CDR2 YYNGEE. Here the CDR3 reads CASSVDTWNEQFF. In DNA, the CDR3 is TGTGCCAGCAGCGTAGATACCTGGAATGAGCAGTTCTTC.

This chain joins TRBV6-5 and TRBJ2-2; D not certain. The CDR3 has 12 amino acids. Germline CDR1 and CDR2: MNHEY and SVGAGI. The V and J ends lost 6 bases and 6 bases respectively, with 8 bases between them. The DNA of the CDR3 is TGTGCCAGCAGGCGATTTGCCGGGGAGCTGTTTTTT. The encoded protein is CASRRFAGELFF.

This clonotype was counted between two and nine times. J is TRBJ2-1 and V is TRBV9; TRBD2 matches 7 bases. This CDR3 comprises 16 residues. Unmatched junction bases numbered 4, after V lost 1 base and J lost 0 bases. Looked up from germline, CDR1 is SGDLS and CDR2 is YYNGEE. For the CDR3, the DNA is TGTGCCAGCAGCGTAATGGCTAGCGGCTCCTACAATGAGCAGTTCTTC. It yields the protein CASSVMASGSYNEQFF.

This sequence joins TRBV3-1 and TRBJ1-2, with a possible D match to TRBD1 (6 bases). Trimming took 0 bases from V and 4 from J, leaving 12 bases between them. The germline CDR1 and CDR2 sequences are LGHDT and YNNKEL (reference sequence). CDR3 size: 15 residues. The CDR3 here is CASSQEQGRGYGYTF. The DNA of the CDR3 is TGTGCCAGCAGCCAAGAACAGGGCAGAGGCTATGGCTACACCTTC.

This chain connects TRBV15 to TRBJ1-1; D gene ambiguous. This CDR3 spans 13 amino acids. V lost 1 base and J lost 6, with 9 bases in between. Looked up from germline, CDR1 is LNHNV and CDR2 is YYDKDF (reference sequence). Here the CDR3 reads CATSRGAVPEAFF. In nucleotides, the CDR3 is TGTGCCACCAGCAGAGGGGCAGTCCCTGAAGCTTTCTTT.

The chain employs TRBV7-6 and TRBJ2-5, with no clear D. This CDR3 has 14 amino acids. V lost 2 bases and J 4 bases, leaving 11 bases between the germline ends. CDR1 and CDR2 (germline): SGHVS, FNYEAQ. CDR3 in DNA: TGTGCCAGCAGCTTACAAGCTAGTTTAGAGACCCAGTACTTC. It yields the protein CASSLQASLETQYF.

V usage is TRBV10-3 and J usage is TRBJ1-1; 9 bases agree with TRBD1. The CDR3 covers 14 residues. Germline values: CDR1 ENHRY, CDR2 SYGVKD. V was pared by 7 bases and J by 2 bases, with 5 bases of the junction left unmatched. CDR3 nucleotides: TGTGCCATCACCCGGGGACAGGGAAACACTGAAGCTTTCTTT. Protein sequence: CAITRGQGNTEAFF.

This chain connects TRBV29-1 to TRBJ2-7, with a tentative D call TRBD2 (5 bases). Germline V gene lookup returns CDR1 SQVTM and CDR2 ANQGSEA. The CDR3 loop spans 13 amino acids. V lost 1 base to trimming and J lost 6 bases, with 13 bases between them. CDR3 in DNA: TGCAGCGTTGAAGTTCAGGCAGGAGGCGAGCAGTACTTC. This gives the protein CSVEVQAGGEQYF.

V gene TRBV5-6 combines with J gene TRBJ1-1, with TRBD1 matching over 8 bases. The CDR3 totals 16 residues. Losses at the gene ends were 2 bases for V and 4 bases for J; bases not matched to a gene: 10. Germline V gene lookup returns CDR1 SGHDT and CDR2 YYEEEE. In DNA form, the CDR3 reads TGTGCCAGCAGCTTTTGGACAGGGCTAGGTAGCACTGAAGCTTTCTTT. Its translation: CASSFWTGLGSTEAFF.

This clonotype turned up a few times. V and J are TRBV28 and TRBJ2-7, with D hard to call. Germline V gene sequence: CDR1 MDHEN, CDR2 SYDVKM. This CDR3 is built from 12 residues. Trimming took 8 bases from V and 4 from J, leaving 12 bases between them. CDR3 region: CASLGTVYEQYF. DNA of the CDR3: TGTGCCAGCCTAGGCACAGTATACGAGCAGTACTTC.

The chain uses TRBV11-2 and TRBJ1-2; D not certain. Germline V gene sequence: CDR1 SGHAT, CDR2 FQNNGV. V shed 5 bases and J shed 8 bases, with 15 bases lying between them. The CDR3 is 13 amino acids. The CDR3 region has the DNA TGTGCCAGCAGCCCGGGGTCCCTGGGGGGCTACACCTTC. This sequence encodes CASSPGSLGGYTF.

Only one count was recorded for this clonotype. This sequence joins TRBV5-1 and TRBJ2-3; 16 bases match TRBD2. The trim removed 4 bases at V and 2 bases at J, leaving 7 bases unmatched. The germline V gene encodes CDR1 SGHRS and CDR2 YFSETQ. The CDR3 is made up of 18 amino acids. CDR3 sequence: CASSQGLAGGRNTDTQYF. For the CDR3, the DNA is TGCGCCAGCAGCCAGGGACTAGCGGGAGGGCGGAACACAGATACGCAGTATTTT. Using reference TRBV5-1 and TRBJ2-3 for the parts outside the CDR3, the full variable domain is KAGVTQTPRYLIKTRGQQVTLSCSPISGHRSVSWYQQTPGQGLQFLFEYFSETQRNKGNFPGRFSGRQFSNSRSEMNVSTLELGDSALYLCASSQGLAGGRNTDTQYFGPGTRLTVL.

This clonotype was counted between two and nine times. This chain joins TRBV20-1 and TRBJ2-7, with TRBD1 identical over 7 bases. The junction had 9 bases not matched to a gene; V was cut back by 6 bases and J by 4 bases. Germline loops: CDR1 DFQATT, CDR2 SNEGSKA (reference sequence). CDR3 length equals 13 residues. The CDR3: CSAPWTGKYEQYF. CDR3 in DNA: TGCAGTGCCCCGTGGACAGGAAAGTACGAGCAGTACTTC.

V and J are TRBV12-3 or TRBV12-4 and TRBJ1-1; TRBD1 might be the D (6 bases). Deletions cut 5 bases from V and 6 bases from J, with 16 bases between. This CDR3 has 14 residues. The CDR3 region is CASSSYRATPEAFF. CDR3 DNA: TGTGCCAGCAGTAGTTACAGGGCCACTCCTGAAGCTTTCTTT.

The chain combines TRBV6-5 with TRBJ2-1, with D unclear. This CDR3 is 15 amino acids long. Per germline, CDR1 MNHEY and CDR2 SVGAGI. V lost 4 bases and J 0 bases, leaving 10 bases between the germline ends. In DNA, the CDR3 is TGTGCCAGCAGTTCCACAGTGAACTCCTACAATGAGCAGTTCTTC. This encodes CASSSTVNSYNEQFF.

This chain uses TRBV20-1 with TRBJ2-5; TRBD1 might be the D (6 bases). Germline values: CDR1 DFQATT, CDR2 SNEGSKA (reference sequence). CDR3 length equals 14 residues. Trimming took 5 bases from V and 5 from J, leaving 18 bases between them. This CDR3 is CSAGRARQGETQYF. CDR3 bases: TGCAGTGCTGGCAGGGCCCGTCAGGGGGAGACCCAGTACTTC.

This sequence joins TRBV6-5 and TRBJ2-5, with D uncertain. The CDR3 contains 14 residues. The germline gives CDR1 MNHEY, CDR2 SVGAGI. V lost 4 bases and J lost 1, with 10 bases in between. The CDR3 reads CASSSSGVQETQYF. Here the CDR3 DNA reads TGTGCCAGCAGTTCCTCCGGTGTCCAAGAGACCCAGTACTTC.

The chain links TRBV28 to TRBJ1-2, with 8 bases fitting TRBD1. Trimming removed 2 bases from V and 4 bases from J; junction bases left unmatched: 6. The V gene's germline CDR1 is MDHEN and CDR2 SYDVKM. The CDR3 length is 15 residues. The CDR3: CASSLQGAYVYGYTF. The CDR3 DNA reads as TGTGCCAGCAGTTTACAGGGGGCGTATGTCTATGGCTACACCTTC.

The chain uses TRBV2 and TRBJ2-5; 8 bases map to TRBD1. The germline CDR1 and CDR2 sequences are SNHLY and FYNNEI. CDR3 size: 14 residues. V lost 11 bases, J lost 5 bases, and 13 bases stayed unmatched. CDR3 in DNA: TGTGCCTCTCGGGGGCAGGGGGCGTGGGAGACCCAGTACTTC. This codes for CASRGQGAWETQYF.

The V call is TRBV28, the J call TRBJ2-7, with 7 nucleotides matching TRBD1. Germline V gives CDR1 MDHEN, CDR2 SYDVKM. The CDR3 has 14 amino acids. With V trimmed by 5 bases and J by 4 bases, 8 bases remained unmatched. The CDR3 spells CASSNQGGRYEQYF. CDR3 bases: TGTGCCAGCAGTAATCAAGGGGGCCGGTACGAGCAGTACTTC.

The chain has TRBV6-6 and TRBJ2-6, with D possibly being TRBD1 (5 bases). V dropped 0 bases and J dropped 4 bases, with 10 bases sitting between them. In germline, CDR1 is MNHNY, CDR2 SVGAGI (reference sequence). The CDR3 is made up of 16 amino acids. The CDR3 DNA reads TGTGCCAGCAGTTACTCGAAGGGGCCGGGGGCCAACGTCCTGACTTTC. Protein product: CASSYSKGPGANVLTF.